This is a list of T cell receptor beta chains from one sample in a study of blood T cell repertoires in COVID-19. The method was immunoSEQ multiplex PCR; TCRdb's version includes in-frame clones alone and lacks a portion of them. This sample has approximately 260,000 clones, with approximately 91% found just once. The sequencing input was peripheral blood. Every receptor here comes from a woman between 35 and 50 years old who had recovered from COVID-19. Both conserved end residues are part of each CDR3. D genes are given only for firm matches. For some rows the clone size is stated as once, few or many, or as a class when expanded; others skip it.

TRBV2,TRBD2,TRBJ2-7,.,TGTGCCACTCGCGTAGCGGGCAGGTACGAGCAGTACTTC,CATRVAGRYEQYF
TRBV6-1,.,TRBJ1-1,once,TGTGCCAGCAGTGAAGAGAGGACAGTGAACACTGAAGCTTTCTTT,CASSEERTVNTEAFF
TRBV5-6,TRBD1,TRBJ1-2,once,TGTGCCAGCAGCATATCCGGGACAGTCTCGTCTGGCTACACCTTC,CASSISGTVSSGYTF
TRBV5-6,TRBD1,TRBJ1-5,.,TGTGCCAGCAGCATGAGGGGATCGGGACAGGGTTATCAGCCCCAGCATTTT,CASSMRGSGQGYQPQHF
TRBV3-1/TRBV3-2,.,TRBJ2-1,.,TGTGCCAGCAGCCAAGATCTAGCTGCGCGCGGCGAGCAGTTCTTC,CASSQDLAARGEQFF
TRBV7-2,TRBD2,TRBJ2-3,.,TGTGCCAGCAGCTTAAGTCTAGCGGGGGGCACAGATACGCAGTATTTT,CASSLSLAGGTDTQYF
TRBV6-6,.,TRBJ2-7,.,TGTGCCAGCAGTTACTCGGCGGGGCCAGGGACCTACGAGCAGTACTTC,CASSYSAGPGTYEQYF
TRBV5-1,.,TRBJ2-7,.,TGCGCCAGCAGCTCTGGATTACAGGGTTCCTACGAGCAGTACTTC,CASSSGLQGSYEQYF
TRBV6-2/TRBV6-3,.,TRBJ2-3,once,TGTGCCAGCAGTCCCCGGAGTAGCGGGACAGGGCCGATACAAGATACGCAGTATTTT,CASSPRSSGTGPIQDTQYF
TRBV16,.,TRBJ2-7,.,TGTGCCAGCAGCCCGATGCTGGGGACACCTCTTTACGAGCAGTACTTC,CASSPMLGTPLYEQYF
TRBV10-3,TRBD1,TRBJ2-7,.,TGTGCCACCCTACCAGACAGGGACAAGAGCTACGAGCAGTACTTC,CATLPDRDKSYEQYF
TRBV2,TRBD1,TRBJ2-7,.,TGTGCCAGCGACAGGGATAGCTACGAGCAGTACTTC,CASDRDSYEQYF
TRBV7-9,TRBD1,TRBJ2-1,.,TGTGCCAGCAGCCGGGACAGGGCTTCGAATGAGCAGTTCTTC,CASSRDRASNEQFF
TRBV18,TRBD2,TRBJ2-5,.,TGTGCCAGCTCACCCGGACTAGCGGGGGTAGAGACCCAGTACTTC,CASSPGLAGVETQYF
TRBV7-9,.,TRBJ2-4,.,TGTGCCAGCAGCCCACGGCTCGTTCTTGGGGGCGGAAACATTCAGTACTTC,CASSPRLVLGGGNIQYF
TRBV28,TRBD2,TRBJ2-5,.,TGTGCCAGCAGTCCCCTGACTAGCGGGGGCCTCCTGGAGACCCAGTACTTC,CASSPLTSGGLLETQYF
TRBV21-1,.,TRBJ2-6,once,TGTGCCAGCAGCAAAGGAAGGGGCTCTGGGGCCAACGTCCTGACTTTC,CASSKGRGSGANVLTF
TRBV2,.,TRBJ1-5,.,TGTGCCAGCAGACAAGGACTTAGGAGCAATCAGCCCCAGCATTTT,CASRQGLRSNQPQHF
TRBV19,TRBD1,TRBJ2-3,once,TGTGCCAGTAGTACGCGGGACAGGGGCACAGATACGCAGTATTTT,CASSTRDRGTDTQYF
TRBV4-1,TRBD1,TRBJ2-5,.,TGCGCCAGCAGCCAAAGGGGCAGGGGGTCAGTAGAGACCCAGTACTTC,CASSQRGRGSVETQYF
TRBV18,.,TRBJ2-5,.,TGTGCCAGCTCACCACGGCAGGGACAAGAGACCCAGTACTTC,CASSPRQGQETQYF
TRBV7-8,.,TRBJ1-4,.,TGTGCCAGCAGCGTAGACGGCCGGTCGGGGGAAAAACTGTTTTTT,CASSVDGRSGEKLFF
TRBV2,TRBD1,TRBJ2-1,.,TGTGCCAGCAGTTCTCCCGGGACAGGGCGATACAATGAGCAGTTCTTC,CASSSPGTGRYNEQFF
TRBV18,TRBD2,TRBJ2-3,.,TGTGCCAGCTCACCACGGTCCGCTAGCGGGGGTCGCACAGATACGCAGTATTTT,CASSPRSASGGRTDTQYF
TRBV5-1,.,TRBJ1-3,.,TGCGCCAGCAGCTTGGGTACGCGAGGCTCTGGAAACACCATATATTTT,CASSLGTRGSGNTIYF
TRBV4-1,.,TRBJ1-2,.,TGCGCCAGCAGCCAAGATGGGGGGGTAGGCTACACCTTC,CASSQDGGVGYTF
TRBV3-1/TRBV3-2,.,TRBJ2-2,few,TGTGCCAGCAGCCAACTACTCCTCACCGGGGAGCTGTTTTTT,CASSQLLLTGELFF
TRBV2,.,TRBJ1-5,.,TGTGCCAGCAGTGAATGGAGGGGAGGGGGCAATCAGCCCCAGCATTTT,CASSEWRGGGNQPQHF
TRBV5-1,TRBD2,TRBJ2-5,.,TGCGCCAGCAGCTTTATTGGGGGACTAGCGGGGGTCCAAGAGACCCAGTACTTC,CASSFIGGLAGVQETQYF
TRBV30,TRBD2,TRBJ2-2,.,TGTGCCTGGTCTCGACTAGCGGTCACCGGGGAGCTGTTTTTT,CAWSRLAVTGELFF
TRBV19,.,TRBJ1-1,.,TGTGCCAGTAGAAGGGAAAGGGGGTTAAGGGACACTGAAGCTTTCTTT,CASRRERGLRDTEAFF
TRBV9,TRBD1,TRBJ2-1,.,TGTGCCAGCAGCGTCCAGACAGGGGACAATGAGCAGTTCTTC,CASSVQTGDNEQFF
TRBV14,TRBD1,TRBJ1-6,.,TGTGCCAGCAGCTTTTCCTCCGGGACAGGGGCTTATAATTCACCCCTCCACTTT,CASSFSSGTGAYNSPLHF
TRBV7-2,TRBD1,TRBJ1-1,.,TGTGCCAGCAGCTTAGCGCGTGGGACAGCGAACACTGAAGCTTTCTTT,CASSLARGTANTEAFF
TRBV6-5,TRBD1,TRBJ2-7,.,TGTGCCAGCAGTAGGAGACAGGGAGACGAGCAGTACTTC,CASSRRQGDEQYF
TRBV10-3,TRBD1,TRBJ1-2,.,TGTGCCATCAGTGGGGGACAGGGTATCTTCTATGGCTACACCTTC,CAISGGQGIFYGYTF
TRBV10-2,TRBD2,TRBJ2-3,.,TGCGCCAGCAGTGAGCAAGCGGGGAGCACAGATACGCAGTATTTT,CASSEQAGSTDTQYF
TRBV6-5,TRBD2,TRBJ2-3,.,TGTGCCATAGGGACTACCTTCGGCACAGATACGCAGTATTTT,CAIGTTFGTDTQYF
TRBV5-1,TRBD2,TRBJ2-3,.,TGCGCCAGCAGCCCTAGCGGACCTAGCACAGATACGCAGTATTTT,CASSPSGPSTDTQYF